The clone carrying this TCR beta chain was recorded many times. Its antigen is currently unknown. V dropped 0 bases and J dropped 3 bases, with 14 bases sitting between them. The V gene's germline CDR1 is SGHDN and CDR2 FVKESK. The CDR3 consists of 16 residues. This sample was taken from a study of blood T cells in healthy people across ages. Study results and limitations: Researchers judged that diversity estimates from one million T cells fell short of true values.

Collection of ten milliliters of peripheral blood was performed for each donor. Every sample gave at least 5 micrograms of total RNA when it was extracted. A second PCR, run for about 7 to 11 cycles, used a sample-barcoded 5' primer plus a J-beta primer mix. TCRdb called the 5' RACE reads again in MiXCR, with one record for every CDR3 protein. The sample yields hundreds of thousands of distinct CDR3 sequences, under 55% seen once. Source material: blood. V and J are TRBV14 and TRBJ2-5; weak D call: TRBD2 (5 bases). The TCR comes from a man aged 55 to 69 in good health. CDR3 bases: TGTGCCAGCAGCCAAGAAAGTCCAATCGGGGAAGAGACCCAGTACTTC. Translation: CASSQESPIGEETQYF. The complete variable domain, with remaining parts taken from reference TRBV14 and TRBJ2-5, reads EAGVTQFPSHSVIEKGQTVTLRCDPISGHDNLYWYRRVMGKEIKFLLHFVKESKQDESGMPNNRFLAERTGGTYSTLKVQPAELEDSGVYFCASSQESPIGEETQYFGPGTRLLVL.